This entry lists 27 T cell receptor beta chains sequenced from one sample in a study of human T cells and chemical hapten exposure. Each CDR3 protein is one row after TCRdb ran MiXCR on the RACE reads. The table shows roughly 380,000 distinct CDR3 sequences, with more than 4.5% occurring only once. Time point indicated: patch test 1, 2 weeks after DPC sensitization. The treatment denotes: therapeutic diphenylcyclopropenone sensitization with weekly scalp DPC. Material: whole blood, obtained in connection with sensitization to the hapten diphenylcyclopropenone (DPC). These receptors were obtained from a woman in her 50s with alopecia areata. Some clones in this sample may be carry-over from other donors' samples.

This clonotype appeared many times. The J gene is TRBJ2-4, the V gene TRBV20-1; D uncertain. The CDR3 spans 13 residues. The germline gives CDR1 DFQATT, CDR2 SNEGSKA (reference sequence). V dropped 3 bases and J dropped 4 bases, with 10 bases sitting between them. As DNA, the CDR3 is TGCAGTGCTAGCGGGCCCTCAAAAAACATTCAGTACTTC. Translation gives CSASGPSKNIQYF.

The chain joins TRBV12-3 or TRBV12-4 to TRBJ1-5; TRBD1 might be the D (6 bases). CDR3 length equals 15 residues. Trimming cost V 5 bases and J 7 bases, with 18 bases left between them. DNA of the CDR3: TGTGCCAGCAGTCTTACAGGGTTCGGTGGCCAGCCCCAGCATTTT. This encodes CASSLTGFGGQPQHF.

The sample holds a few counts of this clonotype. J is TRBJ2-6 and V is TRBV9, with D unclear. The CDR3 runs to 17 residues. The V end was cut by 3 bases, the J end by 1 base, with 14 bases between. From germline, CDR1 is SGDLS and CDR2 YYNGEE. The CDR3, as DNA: TGTGCCAGCAGCGCTGCTATGCCTCAATCTGGGGCCAACGTCCTGACTTTC. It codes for CASSAAMPQSGANVLTF.

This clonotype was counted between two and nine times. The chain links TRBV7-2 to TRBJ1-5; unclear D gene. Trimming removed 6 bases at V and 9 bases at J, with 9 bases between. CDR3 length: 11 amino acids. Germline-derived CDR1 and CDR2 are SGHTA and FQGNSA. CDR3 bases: TGTGCCAGCAGGGGGATGGGGCCCCAGCATTTT. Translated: CASRGMGPQHF.

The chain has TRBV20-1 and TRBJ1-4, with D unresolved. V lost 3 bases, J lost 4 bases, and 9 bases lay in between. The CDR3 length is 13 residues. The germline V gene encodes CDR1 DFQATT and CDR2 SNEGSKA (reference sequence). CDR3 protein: CSASWKDNEKLFF. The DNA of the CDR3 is TGCAGTGCTAGCTGGAAGGATAATGAAAAACTGTTTTTT.

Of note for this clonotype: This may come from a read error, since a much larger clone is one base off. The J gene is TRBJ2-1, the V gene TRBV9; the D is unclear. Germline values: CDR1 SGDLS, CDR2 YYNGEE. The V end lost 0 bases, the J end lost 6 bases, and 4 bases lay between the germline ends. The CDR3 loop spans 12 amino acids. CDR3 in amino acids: CASSVGVNEQFF. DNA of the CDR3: TGTGCCAGCAGCGTAGGAGTCAATGAGCAGTTCTTC.

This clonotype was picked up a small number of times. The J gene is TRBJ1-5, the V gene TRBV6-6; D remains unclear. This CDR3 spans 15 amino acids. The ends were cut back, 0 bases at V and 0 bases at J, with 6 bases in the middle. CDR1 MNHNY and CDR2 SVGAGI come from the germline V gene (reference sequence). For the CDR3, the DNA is TGTGCCAGCAGTTACTCAGGGATTAGCAATCAGCCCCAGCATTTT. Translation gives CASSYSGISNQPQHF.

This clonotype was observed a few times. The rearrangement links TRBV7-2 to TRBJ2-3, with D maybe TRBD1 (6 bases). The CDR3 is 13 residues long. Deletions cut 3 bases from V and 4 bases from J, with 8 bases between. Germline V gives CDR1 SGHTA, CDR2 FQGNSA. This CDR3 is CASSFKGADTQYF. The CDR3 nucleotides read TGTGCCAGCAGCTTTAAGGGGGCAGATACGCAGTATTTT.

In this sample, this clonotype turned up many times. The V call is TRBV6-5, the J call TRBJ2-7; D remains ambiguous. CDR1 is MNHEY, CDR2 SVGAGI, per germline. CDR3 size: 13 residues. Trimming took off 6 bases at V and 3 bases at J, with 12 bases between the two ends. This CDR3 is CASSPGSFYEQYF. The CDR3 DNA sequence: TGTGCCAGCAGCCCGGGCAGCTTCTACGAGCAGTACTTC.

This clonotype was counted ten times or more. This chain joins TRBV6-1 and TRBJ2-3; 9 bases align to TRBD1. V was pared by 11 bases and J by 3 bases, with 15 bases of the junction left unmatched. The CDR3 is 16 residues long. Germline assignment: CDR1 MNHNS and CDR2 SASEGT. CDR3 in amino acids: CACRDRDLRVTDTQYF. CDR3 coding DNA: TGTGCCTGCCGGGACAGGGACCTCCGGGTAACAGATACGCAGTATTTT.

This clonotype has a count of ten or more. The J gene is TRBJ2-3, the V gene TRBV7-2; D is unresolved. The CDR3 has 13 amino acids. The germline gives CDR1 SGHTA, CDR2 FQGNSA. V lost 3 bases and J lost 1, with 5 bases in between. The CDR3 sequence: CASSFTRTDTQYF. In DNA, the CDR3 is TGTGCCAGCAGCTTTACCCGCACAGATACGCAGTATTTT. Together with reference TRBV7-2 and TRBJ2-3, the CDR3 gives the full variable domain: GAGVSQSPSNKVTEKGKDVELRCDPISGHTALYWYRQSLGQGLEFLIYFQGNSAPDKSGLPSDRFSAERTGGSVSTLTIQRTQQEDSAVYLCASSFTRTDTQYFGPGTRLTVL.

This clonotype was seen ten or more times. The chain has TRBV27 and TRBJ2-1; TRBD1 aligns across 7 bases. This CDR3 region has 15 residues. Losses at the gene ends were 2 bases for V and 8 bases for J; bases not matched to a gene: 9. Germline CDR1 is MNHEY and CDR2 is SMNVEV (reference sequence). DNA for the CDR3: TGTGCCAGCAGTTTAAGAGACAGGGTAACCGATGAGCAGTTCTTC. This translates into CASSLRDRVTDEQFF.

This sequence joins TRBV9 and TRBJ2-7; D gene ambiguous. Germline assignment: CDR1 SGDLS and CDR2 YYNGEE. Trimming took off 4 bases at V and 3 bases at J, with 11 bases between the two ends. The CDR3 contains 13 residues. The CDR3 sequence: CASSPNTNYEQYF. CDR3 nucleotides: TGTGCCAGCAGCCCTAATACGAACTACGAGCAGTACTTC.

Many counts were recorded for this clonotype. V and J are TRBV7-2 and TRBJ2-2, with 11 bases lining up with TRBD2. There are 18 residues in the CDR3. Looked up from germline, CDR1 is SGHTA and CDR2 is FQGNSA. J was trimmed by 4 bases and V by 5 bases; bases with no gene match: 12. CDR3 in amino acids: CASSTRGSGGVITGELFF. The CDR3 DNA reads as TGTGCCAGCAGCACCCGGGGTAGCGGGGGGGTTATCACCGGGGAGCTGTTTTTT. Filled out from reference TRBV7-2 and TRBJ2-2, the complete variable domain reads GAGVSQSPSNKVTEKGKDVELRCDPISGHTALYWYRQSLGQGLEFLIYFQGNSAPDKSGLPSDRFSAERTGGSVSTLTIQRTQQEDSAVYLCASSTRGSGGVITGELFFGEGSRLTVL.

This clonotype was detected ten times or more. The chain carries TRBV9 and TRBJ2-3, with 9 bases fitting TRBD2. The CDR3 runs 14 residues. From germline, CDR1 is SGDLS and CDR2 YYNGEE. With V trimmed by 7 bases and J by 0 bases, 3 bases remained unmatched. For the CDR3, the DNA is TGTGCCAGCTCTGGACTAGCGAGCACAGATACGCAGTATTTT. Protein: CASSGLASTDTQYF.

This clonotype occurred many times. CDR3 nucleotide sequence: TGCAGTAAACGCCGGACTAGCGGCACAGATACGCAGTATTTT. This encodes CSKRRTSGTDTQYF. The chain employs TRBV20-1 and TRBJ2-3; TRBD2 agrees at 9 bases. CDR1 is DFQATT, CDR2 SNEGSKA, per germline (reference sequence). This CDR3 contains 14 residues. V shed 8 bases and J 1 base; nucleotides not matched to a gene: 7.

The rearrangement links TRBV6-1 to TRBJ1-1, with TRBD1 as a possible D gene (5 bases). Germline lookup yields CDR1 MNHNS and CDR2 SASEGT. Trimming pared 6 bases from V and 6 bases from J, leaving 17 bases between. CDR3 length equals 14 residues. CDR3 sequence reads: CASRNRDRESEAFF. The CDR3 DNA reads TGTGCCAGCAGGAACCGGGACCGAGAGTCTGAAGCTTTCTTT.

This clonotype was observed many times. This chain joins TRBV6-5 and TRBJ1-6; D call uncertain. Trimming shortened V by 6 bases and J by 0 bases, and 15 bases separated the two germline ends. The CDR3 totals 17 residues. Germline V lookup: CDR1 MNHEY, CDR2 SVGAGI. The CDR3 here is CASSSYSAPSYNSPLHF. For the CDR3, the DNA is TGTGCCAGCAGCAGCTACAGTGCACCCTCCTATAATTCACCCCTCCACTTT.

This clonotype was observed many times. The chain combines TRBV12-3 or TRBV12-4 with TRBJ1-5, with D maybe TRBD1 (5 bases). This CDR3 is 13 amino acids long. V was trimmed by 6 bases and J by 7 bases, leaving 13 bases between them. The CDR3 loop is CASSRGSWQPQHF. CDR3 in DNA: TGTGCCAGCAGCCGGGGGTCGTGGCAGCCCCAGCATTTT.

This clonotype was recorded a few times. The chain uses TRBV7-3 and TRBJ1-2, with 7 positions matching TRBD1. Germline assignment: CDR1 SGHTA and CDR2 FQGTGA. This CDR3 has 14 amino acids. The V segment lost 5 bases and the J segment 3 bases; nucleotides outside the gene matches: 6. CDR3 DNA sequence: TGTGCCAGCAGCACGACCGGGACAGACTATGGCTACACCTTC. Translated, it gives CASSTTGTDYGYTF.

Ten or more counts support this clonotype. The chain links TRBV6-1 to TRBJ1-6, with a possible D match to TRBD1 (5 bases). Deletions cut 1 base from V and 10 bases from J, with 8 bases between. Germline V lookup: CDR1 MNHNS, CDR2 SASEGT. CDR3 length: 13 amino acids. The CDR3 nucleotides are TGTGCCAGCAGTGAAGGGGGCGGATCACCCCTCCACTTT. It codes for CASSEGGGSPLHF.

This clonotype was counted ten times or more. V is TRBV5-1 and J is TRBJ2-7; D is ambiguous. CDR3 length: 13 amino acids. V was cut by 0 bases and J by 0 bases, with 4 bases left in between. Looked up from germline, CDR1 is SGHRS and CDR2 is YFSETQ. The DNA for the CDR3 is TGCGCCAGCAGCTTGGGCTTCTCCTACGAGCAGTACTTC. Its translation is CASSLGFSYEQYF.

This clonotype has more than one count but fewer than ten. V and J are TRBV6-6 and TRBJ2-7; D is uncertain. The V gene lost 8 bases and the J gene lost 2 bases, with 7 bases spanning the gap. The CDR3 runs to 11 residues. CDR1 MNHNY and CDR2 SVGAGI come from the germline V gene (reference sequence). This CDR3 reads CASGITYEQYF. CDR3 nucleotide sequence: TGTGCCAGCGGGATAACCTACGAGCAGTACTTC.

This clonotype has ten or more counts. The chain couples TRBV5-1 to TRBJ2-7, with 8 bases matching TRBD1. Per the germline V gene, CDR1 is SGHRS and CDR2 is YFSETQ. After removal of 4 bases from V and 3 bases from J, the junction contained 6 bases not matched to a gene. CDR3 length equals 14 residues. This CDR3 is CASSTGTGDYEQYF. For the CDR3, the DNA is TGCGCCAGCAGCACCGGGACAGGCGACTACGAGCAGTACTTC.

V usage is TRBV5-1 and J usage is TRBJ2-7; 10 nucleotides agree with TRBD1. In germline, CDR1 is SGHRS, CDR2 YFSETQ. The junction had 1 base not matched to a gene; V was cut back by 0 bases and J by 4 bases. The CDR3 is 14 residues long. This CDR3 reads CASSLVDRGYEQYF. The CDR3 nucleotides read TGCGCCAGCAGCTTGGTGGACAGGGGGTACGAGCAGTACTTC.

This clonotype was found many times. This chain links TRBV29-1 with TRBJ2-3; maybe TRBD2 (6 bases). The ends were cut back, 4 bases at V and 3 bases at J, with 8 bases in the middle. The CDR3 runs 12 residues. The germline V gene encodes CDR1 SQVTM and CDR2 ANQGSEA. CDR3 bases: TGCAGCGTTGGACGGGGGACAGATACGCAGTATTTT. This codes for CSVGRGTDTQYF.

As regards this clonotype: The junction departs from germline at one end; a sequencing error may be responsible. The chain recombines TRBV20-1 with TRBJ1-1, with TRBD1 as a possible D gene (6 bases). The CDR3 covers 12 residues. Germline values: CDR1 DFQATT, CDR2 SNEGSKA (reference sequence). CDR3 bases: TGCAGTGTTAGAAGGCAGGGGACTGAAGCTTTCTTT. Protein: CSVRRQGTEAFF.